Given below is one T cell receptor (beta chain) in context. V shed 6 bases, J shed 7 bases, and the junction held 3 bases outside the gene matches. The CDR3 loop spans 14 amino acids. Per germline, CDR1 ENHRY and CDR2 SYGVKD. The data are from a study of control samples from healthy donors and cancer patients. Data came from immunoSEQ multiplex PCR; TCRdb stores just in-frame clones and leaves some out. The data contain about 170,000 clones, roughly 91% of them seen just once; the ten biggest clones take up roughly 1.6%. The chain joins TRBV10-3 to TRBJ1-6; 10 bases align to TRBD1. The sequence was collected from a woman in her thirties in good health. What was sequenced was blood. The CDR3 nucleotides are TGTGCCATCAGCCGGACAGGGGGGAATTCACCCCTCCACTTT. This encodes CAISRTGGNSPLHF.